This T cell receptor (beta chain) was recovered during a study of spatial heterogeneity in lung cancer. At the level of the study: As counted in raw reads, each unique TCR and UMI combination appeared more than ten times on average. Study observations and caveats: Whereas they appeared in blood less at follow-up, ubiquitous expanded tumor TCRs appeared there more at resection.

The time point denotes: sample taken at primary tumor resection. The sequenced material consisted of unsorted whole RNA from tumor, nontumor lung or frozen PBMC. Samples were obtained from some 70 donors, all untreated early-stage non-small cell lung cancer patients. A unique molecular identifier was carried by every single TCR cDNA molecule. TCRdb ran MiXCR on the 5' RACE reads and lists one entry per CDR3 protein. The data hold about 42,000 distinct CDR3 sequences, with approximately 7% observed a single time. The CDR3 sequence is 15 residues long. Germline loops: CDR1 DFQATT, CDR2 SNEGSKA (reference sequence). V dropped 4 bases and J dropped 1; count of bases not matched to a gene: 5. Details on this clonotype: Its antigen is undetermined.

The source is a female donor with early-stage non-small cell lung cancer. The rearrangement links TRBV20-1 to TRBJ2-1, with 9 bases fitting TRBD2. This sample comprised PBMCs, obtained at surgery. The CDR3 nucleotides read TGCAGTGCTATTCCTAGCGGGGCTTCCTACAATGAGCAGTTCTTC. This codes for CSAIPSGASYNEQFF.